Following are 32 T cell receptor beta chains from one sample sequenced in a study of regulatory T cells in long-lasting Graves disease. Indicated time point: newly diagnosed GD, antithyroid drugs for less than 3 months. With RNA extracted from PBMCs as input, the TCR library was made. Construction of TCR beta libraries relied on iRepertoire HTBI primers and on Arm-PCR targeting CDR3 regions. TCRdb fed the multiplex PCR reads into MiXCR, producing one record per CDR3 protein. The sample has roughly 420,000 distinct CDR3 sequences, about 15% seen once. These data are also associated with another study on T cells in Graves' hyperthyroidism and ophthalmopathy.

The source material was peripheral blood mononuclear cells (PBMCs), sampled at new diagnosis, from a patient treated with antithyroid drugs. These TCRs come from a woman aged 45-59 years with Graves disease.

The sample holds many counts of this clonotype. This chain uses TRBV5-5 with TRBJ2-1; 16 bases agree with TRBD2. After removal of 3 bases from V and 2 bases from J, the junction contained 5 bases not matched to a gene. Germline lookup yields CDR1 SGHKS and CDR2 YYEKEE (reference sequence). The CDR3 is made up of 18 amino acids. CDR3 in DNA: TGTGCCAGCAGCTCAGGGACTAGCGGGAGGGCCCCCTACAATGAGCAGTTCTTC. This sequence encodes CASSSGTSGRAPYNEQFF.

As for this clonotype: A single base separates this from a much larger clone, so it may be a read error. A read error is likely, as this CDR3 ends without the conserved phenylalanine or tryptophan. The gene calls are TRBV9 and TRBJ1-2; D is possibly TRBD1 (5 bases). Germline V gene sequence: CDR1 SGDLS, CDR2 YYNGEE. V shed 3 bases and J shed 6 bases, with 18 bases lying between them. This CDR3 region has 15 residues. The CDR3 DNA follows: TGTGCCAGCAGCGGAGGCAGGGTACGGTTTGATGGCTACACCCTC. As protein: CASSGGRVRFDGYTL.

In this sample, this clonotype turned up many times. This chain connects TRBV4-1 to TRBJ2-7; 8 bases align to TRBD1. Germline CDR1 and CDR2: MGHRA and YSYEKL. The CDR3 has 17 residues. V shed 0 bases and J 4 bases; nucleotides not matched to a gene: 11. CDR3 loop: CASSQDTPGGLLYEQYF. The DNA for the CDR3 is TGCGCCAGCAGCCAAGATACCCCAGGGGGCCTGTTATACGAGCAGTACTTC.

This chain uses TRBV18 with TRBJ2-5; the D call may be TRBD1 or TRBD2 (5 bases each). Germline assignment: CDR1 KGHSH and CDR2 LQKENI. Trimming shortened V by 3 bases and J by 1 base, and 12 bases separated the two germline ends. The CDR3 has 15 residues. As DNA, the CDR3 is TGTGCCAGCTCACCCAGATGGGACGTCCAAGAGACCCAGTACTTC. Translated, it gives CASSPRWDVQETQYF.

The V call is TRBV7-3, the J call TRBJ2-7; possible D gene TRBD2, 6 bases. This CDR3 has 16 residues. Germline values: CDR1 SGHTA, CDR2 FQGTGA. The V and J ends lost 4 bases and 6 bases respectively, with 22 bases between them. The CDR3 sequence is CASSSGAGTSPTEQYF. DNA of the CDR3: TGTGCCAGCAGCTCAGGAGCCGGGACTTCCCCTACCGAGCAGTACTTC.

This clonotype was seen repeatedly, ten times or more. J is TRBJ2-7 and V is TRBV7-2; D perhaps matches TRBD1 (5 bases). Per germline, CDR1 SGHTA and CDR2 FQGNSA. V gave up 1 base and J gave up 0 bases, with 10 bases separating them. This CDR3 is 15 amino acids long. CDR3 DNA: TGTGCCAGCAGCTTAGTGGCAGGGTACTCCTACGAGCAGTACTTC. Amino acid sequence: CASSLVAGYSYEQYF.

The J gene is TRBJ2-1, the V gene TRBV6-5; 13 bases align to TRBD2. V trimming: 2 bases; J trimming: 2 bases; junction bases outside the gene matches: 3. The CDR3 spans 17 residues. The germline V gene has CDR1 MNHEY and CDR2 SVGAGI. CDR3 sequence reads: CASSYGLAGVPYNEQFF. The CDR3 nucleotides are TGTGCCAGCAGTTACGGACTAGCGGGAGTCCCCTACAATGAGCAGTTCTTC.

This clonotype showed up just a few times. A much larger clone lies a single base off, so this may be a read error. The chain links TRBV28 to TRBJ2-7, with 8 bases lining up with TRBD2. This CDR3 spans 15 amino acids. From germline, CDR1 is MDHEN and CDR2 SYDVKM. V was pared by 8 bases and J by 2 bases, with 11 bases of the junction left unmatched. The chain's CDR3 is CASGSISGVPYEQYF. CDR3 DNA sequence: TGTGCCAGCGGCTCCATTAGCGGGGTTCCCTACGAGCAGTACTTC.

This clonotype was detected a few times. The conserved final phenylalanine or tryptophan is absent from the CDR3, which likely points to a read error. The V call is TRBV11-2, the J call TRBJ2-1; TRBD1 agrees at 7 bases. The CDR3 extends over 16 amino acids. The V gene end was trimmed by 5 bases and the J gene end by 3 bases; junction bases not matched to a gene: 10. Germline V CDR1 and CDR2: SGHAT, FQNNGV. The CDR3 is CASSPFRDSYYNEQFL. The DNA of the CDR3 is TGTGCCAGCAGCCCGTTCCGGGACAGCTACTACAATGAGCAGTTCCTC.

There are many counts of this clonotype. This chain uses TRBV19 with TRBJ2-5; TRBD1 is a possible D gene (5 bases). This CDR3 has 15 residues. Germline V CDR1 and CDR2: LNHDA, SQIVND (reference sequence). V was clipped by 2 bases and J by 1 base, with 11 bases between them. The CDR3 is CASSIMTASQETQYF. The CDR3 DNA follows: TGTGCCAGTAGTATAATGACAGCAAGCCAAGAGACCCAGTACTTC.

The chain links TRBV19 to TRBJ2-1, with 10 bases fitting TRBD2. This CDR3 spans 17 amino acids. After removal of 6 bases from V and 0 bases from J, the junction contained 8 bases not matched to a gene. Per germline, CDR1 LNHDA and CDR2 SQIVND (reference sequence). The CDR3 reads CASRTGTSANSYNEQFF. DNA of the CDR3: TGTGCCAGTAGAACCGGGACTAGCGCCAACTCCTACAATGAGCAGTTCTTC.

In this sample, this clonotype turned up many times. The V call is TRBV28, the J call TRBJ2-5; D unresolved. V was cut by 7 bases and J by 1 base, with 10 bases left in between. The CDR3 has 13 amino acids. CDR1 is MDHEN, CDR2 SYDVKM, per germline. Here the CDR3 DNA reads TGTGCCAGCACCCTTGGACCCCAAGAGACCCAGTACTTC. Encoded protein: CASTLGPQETQYF.

This clonotype was seen only a few times. Because the CDR3 is missing its conserved closing phenylalanine or tryptophan, this is likely a read error. The V gene is TRBV2, the J gene TRBJ2-5; perhaps TRBD1 as D (6 bases). There are 14 residues in the CDR3. Germline loops: CDR1 SNHLY, CDR2 FYNNEI. V was trimmed by 6 bases and J by 0 bases, leaving 11 bases between them. CDR3 amino acids: CASSAQGNQETQYL. As DNA, the CDR3 is TGTGCCAGCAGCGCACAGGGTAACCAAGAGACCCAGTACCTC.

This clonotype has ten or more counts. V usage is TRBV5-1 and J usage is TRBJ1-2; the D is unclear. With 1 base removed from V and 3 bases from J, the gap between germline ends came to 13 bases. CDR3 length equals 15 residues. Germline lookup yields CDR1 SGHRS and CDR2 YFSETQ. The CDR3 loop reads CASSLTGGQDYGYTF. In DNA, the CDR3 is TGCGCCAGCAGCTTGACGGGCGGGCAGGACTATGGCTACACCTTC.

The V and J genes are TRBV6-4 and TRBJ2-7; D is possibly TRBD1 (6 bases). Germline V gene data show CDR1 as MRHNA and CDR2 as SNTAGT. This CDR3 is built from 15 residues. V lost 0 bases to trimming and J lost 3 bases, with 12 bases between them. Here the CDR3 reads CASSDSSGQFYEQYF. The CDR3 nucleotides are TGTGCCAGCAGTGACTCTTCGGGACAATTCTACGAGCAGTACTTC.

Concerning this clonotype: This sequence may be a read error, since a much larger clone differs from it by one base. J is TRBJ2-1 and V is TRBV6-1; 10 bases map to TRBD2. Per the germline V gene, CDR1 is MNHNS and CDR2 is SASEGT. The junction had 12 bases not matched to a gene; V was cut back by 6 bases and J by 10 bases. This CDR3 region has 15 residues. Here the CDR3 DNA reads TGTGCCAGCAGACTTTCACTAGCGGGATTCCACGAGCAGTTCTTC. Translated: CASRLSLAGFHEQFF.

This clonotype was observed a few times. The chain carries TRBV10-2 and TRBJ2-2; TRBD1 or TRBD2 may be the D gene (5 bases each). V was cut by 8 bases and J by 5 bases, with 21 bases left in between. The CDR3 runs 16 residues. Germline V gene lookup returns CDR1 WSHSY and CDR2 SAAADI. CDR3 residues: CASLASGRGLTGELFF. DNA of the CDR3: TGCGCCAGCCTCGCGTCGGGGCGAGGTTTGACCGGGGAGCTGTTTTTT.

This clonotype was counted at least ten times. V and J are TRBV12-3 or TRBV12-4 and TRBJ2-3; the D gene could be TRBD1 or TRBD2 (7 bases each). Trimming took 6 bases from V and 5 from J, leaving 21 bases between them. The CDR3 is 16 residues long. CDR3 sequence reads: CASSSQGGAGVDTQYF. The DNA for the CDR3 is TGTGCCAGCAGCTCCCAGGGGGGGGCCGGGGTAGATACGCAGTATTTT.

Ten or more counts support this clonotype. This sequence joins TRBV2 and TRBJ2-2; no clear D. V lost 0 bases, J lost 0 bases, and 14 bases lay in between. Looked up from germline, CDR1 is SNHLY and CDR2 is FYNNEI. This CDR3 has 18 residues. The CDR3 DNA sequence: TGTGCCAGCAGTGAAGCGCGATTAGGTATTGCGAACACCGGGGAGCTGTTTTTT. Its translation: CASSEARLGIANTGELFF.

The chain links TRBV10-3 to TRBJ2-3; 7 bases match TRBD1. Germline V gene data show CDR1 as ENHRY and CDR2 as SYGVKD. Losses at the gene ends were 6 bases for V and 2 bases for J; bases not matched to a gene: 5. The CDR3 has 14 amino acids. CDR3: CAISRDSLTDTQYF. The DNA for the CDR3 is TGTGCCATCAGCCGGGACAGTCTCACAGATACGCAGTATTTT.

As for this clonotype: A much more abundant neighbour one base away suggests this may be a read error. The chain is built from TRBV7-3 and TRBJ2-3, with 7 bases identical to TRBD2. The germline V gene encodes CDR1 SGHTA and CDR2 FQGTGA. The CDR3 has 14 residues. CDR3 DNA sequence: TGTGTCAGCAGCCAGGGAGGGAGCACAGATACGCAGTATTTT. This encodes CVSSQGGSTDTQYF.

This clonotype was observed a few times. A much more abundant neighbour one base away suggests this may be a read error. The rearrangement uses TRBV6-1 and TRBJ2-2; a possible D gene is TRBD2 (5 bases). The CDR3 is made up of 13 amino acids. Per the germline V gene, CDR1 is MNHNS and CDR2 is SASEGT. CDR3 coding DNA: TGTGCCAGCAGTCATGGAGACACCGGGGAGCTGCTTTTT. Protein sequence: CASSHGDTGELLF.

About this clonotype itself: A far larger clone differs by one base, so this is likely a read error. V and J are TRBV27 and TRBJ2-2; D may be TRBD2 (6 bases). The CDR3 consists of 14 residues. Germline-derived CDR1 and CDR2 are MNHEY and SMNVEV (reference sequence). DNA for the CDR3: TGTGCCAGCAATTTATCTAGCGCCACCGGGGAGCTGTTTTTT. Residues: CASNLSSATGELFF.

This clonotype was seen at least ten times. The chain employs TRBV6-1 and TRBJ2-5; D tentatively fits TRBD1 or TRBD2 (5 bases each). The germline V gene has CDR1 MNHNS and CDR2 SASEGT. The CDR3 runs 13 residues. V was shortened by 6 bases and J by 5 bases, with 13 bases between the two germline ends. The CDR3 DNA sequence: TGTGCCAGCAGGCGAGGGACGTCGGAGACCCAGTACTTC. Protein: CASRRGTSETQYF.

This clonotype was seen at least ten times. The chain carries TRBV30 and TRBJ2-7; D perhaps matches TRBD1 (6 bases). This CDR3 is 11 amino acids long. Germline V CDR1 and CDR2: GTSNPN, SVGIG (reference sequence). V lost 6 bases, J lost 3 bases, and 9 bases lay in between. The CDR3 protein is CACSGVYEQYF. For the CDR3, the DNA is TGTGCCTGCTCAGGGGTCTACGAGCAGTACTTC.

This clonotype is a singleton in its sample. The V gene is TRBV28, the J gene TRBJ2-2; 11 bases align to TRBD2. The CDR3 runs 17 residues. Trimming cost V 4 bases and J 6 bases; bases outside gene matches: 10. Germline lookup yields CDR1 MDHEN and CDR2 SYDVKM. CDR3 region: CASSSPTSGTRSGELFF. The CDR3 coding sequence is TGTGCCAGCAGTTCCCCGACTAGCGGGACGAGGTCCGGGGAGCTGTTTTTT.

This clonotype was counted only a few times. The chain links TRBV7-7 to TRBJ2-3, with D tentatively TRBD2 (5 bases). The germline gives CDR1 SSHAT, CDR2 FNYEAQ (reference sequence). The CDR3 spans 13 residues. V was shortened by 5 bases and J by 4 bases, with 10 bases between the two germline ends. CDR3 in DNA: TGTGCCAGCAGCCTTCTAGCCGCAGATACGCAGTATTTT. Protein sequence: CASSLLAADTQYF.

This clonotype came up many times. V is TRBV2 and J is TRBJ2-3, with D hard to call. Germline loops: CDR1 SNHLY, CDR2 FYNNEI. V shed 7 bases and J shed 2 bases, with 16 bases lying between them. CDR3 length equals 15 residues. This CDR3 is CASIRREPSTDTQYF. CDR3 nucleotide sequence: TGTGCCAGCATCCGACGCGAGCCCTCCACAGATACGCAGTATTTT.

The CDR3 reads CASSSRRTNEQFF. The CDR3 DNA is TGTGCCAGCAGTTCTAGGCGCACCAATGAGCAGTTCTTC. This chain connects TRBV28 to TRBJ2-1; D not resolved. The V gene lost 4 bases and the J gene lost 6 bases, with 10 bases spanning the gap. The CDR3 runs to 13 residues. Looked up from germline, CDR1 is MDHEN and CDR2 is SYDVKM.

This clonotype was observed many times. V and J are TRBV7-2 and TRBJ2-2, with D maybe TRBD2 (5 bases). This CDR3 is 17 amino acids long. V lost 4 bases to trimming and J lost 0 bases, with 15 bases between them. Germline V gene lookup returns CDR1 SGHTA and CDR2 FQGNSA. CDR3 DNA sequence: TGTGCCAGCAGCTCCCCGAGTACGGGAACGAACACCGGGGAGCTGTTTTTT. Its translation is CASSSPSTGTNTGELFF.

Points on this clonotype: This may come from a read error, since a much larger clone is one base off. The rearrangement links TRBV12-3 or TRBV12-4 to TRBJ2-2; 8 bases fit TRBD2. The CDR3 sequence is 15 residues long. V lost 3 bases and J lost 4; bases outside the gene matches: 4. For the CDR3, the DNA is TGTGCCAGCAGTTTGGCGGGAGGTGCCACCGGGGAGCTGTTTTTT. It translates to CASSLAGGATGELFF.

This chain links TRBV6-1 with TRBJ2-3; TRBD2 agrees at 8 bases. Germline V gene lookup returns CDR1 MNHNS and CDR2 SASEGT. Unmatched junction bases numbered 11, after V lost 4 bases and J lost 5 bases. This CDR3 is 16 amino acids long. In nucleotides, the CDR3 is TGTGCCAGCAGTGTGTACGGGAGGGCCGAGAAAGATACGCAGTATTTT. This codes for CASSVYGRAEKDTQYF.